This TCR beta chain was documented in a study of early T cells in non-severe SARS-CoV-2 infection. TCRdb re-analysed the 5' RACE reads in MiXCR, keeping a single row per CDR3 protein. This table has about 59,000 distinct CDR3 sequences, about 13% appearing once. Germline V gives CDR1 PRHDT, CDR2 FYEKMQ (reference sequence). The J segment lost 3 bases and the V segment lost 4 bases, leaving 5 bases of the junction unmatched. The CDR3 sequence is 15 residues long. In its sample, this clonotype was seen a few times. The genes are TRBV13 and TRBJ2-1; 8 positions match TRBD2. This receptor was identified in an adult who was a healthcare worker with PCR-confirmed SARS-CoV-2 infection or an uninfected control (not recorded which). The sequencing here drew on whole blood, taken at baseline. CDR3 DNA: TGTGCCAGCAGCTCCAGACTAGCGAACTACAATGAGCAGTTCTTC. It is translated as CASSSRLANYNEQFF.